The TCR beta chain under discussion was sequenced for a study of cytomegalovirus exposure and HLA in healthy donors. Study-level points and caveats: In a later analysis, the majority of CMV-associated beta chains seemingly showed HLA restriction. In a later analysis, productive TCRs from donors in an Asian-associated ancestry cluster reportedly carried fewer N-insertions than the cohort mean.

The germline gives CDR1 SGHRS, CDR2 YFSETQ. Trimming at V came to 1 base and at J to 7 bases, leaving 10 bases not matched to a gene. The length of the CDR3 is 15 residues. Notes on this clone: Its antigen is still unknown.

Amplification used 60 Vbeta primers and 13 Jbeta primers. The protocol was immunoSEQ multiplex PCR, while the TCRdb copy is restricted to in-frame clones and leaves out a portion. The sample records 140,000 or so clones, around 75% being singletons. The sequence came from a female donor in good health and CMV-seronegative. The V and J genes are TRBV5-1 and TRBJ1-2; 7 bases are a match to TRBD1. Sample: PBMCs. CDR3 sequence reads: CASSLIEGAQFGYTF. CDR3 in DNA: TGCGCCAGCAGCTTGATTGAGGGGGCGCAGTTTGGCTACACCTTC.